The 11 T cell receptor beta chains in this list originate from one sample, sequenced in a study of response to subunit inactivated influenza vaccine. One entry per CDR3 protein, called by TCRdb with MiXCR from the RT-PCR reads. The data hold about 780,000 distinct CDR3 sequences, with less than 20% observed a single time. The starting material was PBMCs from blood, obtained 4 to 6 days after vaccination. These receptors all come from a man aged 45-65 years who received an inactivated influenza vaccine.

This clonotype was detected only a few times. This chain joins TRBV18 and TRBJ2-7; 10 nucleotides match TRBD2. The V segment lost 2 bases and the J segment 4 bases; nucleotides outside the gene matches: 5. Germline loops: CDR1 KGHSH, CDR2 LQKENI. This CDR3 spans 15 amino acids. CDR3 residues: CASSPIASGGYEQYF. The CDR3 region has the DNA TGTGCCAGCTCACCAATAGCTAGCGGGGGATACGAGCAGTACTTC. Looking up the rest from reference TRBV18 and TRBJ2-7 gives the full variable domain: NAGVMQNPRHLVRRRGQEARLRCSPMKGHSHVYWYRQLPEEGLKFMVYLQKENIIDESGMPKERFSAEFPKEGPSILRIQQVVRGDSAAYFCASSPIASGGYEQYFGPGTRLTVT.

CDR3 sequence reads: CSATGTRGGGRGLSEQFF. CDR3 nucleotide sequence: TGCAGTGCTACCGGGACTCGGGGAGGGGGGAGAGGTCTTAGCGAGCAGTTCTTC. The genes are TRBV20-1 and TRBJ2-1; tentatively, D is TRBD2 (7 bases). V lost 4 bases, J lost 10 bases, and 32 bases lay in between. This CDR3 is 18 amino acids long. The V gene's germline CDR1 is DFQATT and CDR2 SNEGSKA (reference sequence).

In its sample, this clonotype was seen a few times. The rearrangement uses TRBV20-1 and TRBJ1-1; 10 bases match TRBD1. The germline gives CDR1 DFQATT, CDR2 SNEGSKA (reference sequence). The length of the CDR3 is 14 residues. J was trimmed by 9 bases and V by 5 bases; bases with no gene match: 12. The CDR3 sequence is CSASWTGGILKAFF. In nucleotides, the CDR3 is TGCAGTGCTTCATGGACAGGGGGAATACTGAAAGCTTTCTTT.

This clonotype was counted a few times. This chain joins TRBV20-1 and TRBJ2-7; maybe TRBD1 (5 bases). Trimming took 6 bases from V and 9 from J, leaving 12 bases between them. This CDR3 has 10 residues. From germline, CDR1 is DFQATT and CDR2 SNEGSKA (reference sequence). CDR3 DNA sequence: TGCAGTGCGAAGGGGCAGGGGCAGTACTTC. Its translation is CSAKGQGQYF.

This clonotype was observed a few times. The chain has TRBV29-1 and TRBJ2-5; D is undetermined. In germline, CDR1 is SQVTM, CDR2 ANQGSEA. V was trimmed by 6 bases and J by 1 base, leaving 6 bases between them. The CDR3 spans 11 residues. The CDR3 nucleotides read TGCAGCGTCTTAGCCCAAGAGACCCAGTACTTC. This gives the protein CSVLAQETQYF.

This clonotype was seen only a few times. This chain links TRBV20-1 with TRBJ2-1; 11 bases match TRBD2. Germline-derived CDR1 and CDR2 are DFQATT and SNEGSKA (reference sequence). J was trimmed by 8 bases and V by 0 bases; bases with no gene match: 6. This CDR3 has 15 amino acids. The CDR3 nucleotides read TGCAGTGCTAGAGAGGTAGCGGGAGGGCCGTATGAGCAGTTCTTC. Protein: CSAREVAGGPYEQFF.

The V and J genes are TRBV4-3 and TRBJ2-2; D not resolved. This CDR3 is 15 amino acids long. The germline CDR1 and CDR2 sequences are LGHNA and YSLEER. The ends were cut back, 0 bases at V and 5 bases at J, with 10 bases in the middle. CDR3 region: CASSQEGGWTGELFF. As DNA, the CDR3 is TGCGCCAGCAGCCAAGAGGGTGGATGGACCGGGGAGCTGTTTTTT.

There are a few counts of this clonotype. This chain connects TRBV7-2 to TRBJ2-7; D possibly uses TRBD1 or TRBD2 (5 bases each). Trimming removed 1 base from V and 5 bases from J, with 18 bases in between. CDR3 length: 16 amino acids. Germline assignment: CDR1 SGHTA and CDR2 FQGNSA. This chain's CDR3 is CASSLGVGQGADEQYF. The DNA for the CDR3 is TGTGCCAGCAGCTTAGGAGTGGGGCAGGGAGCCGACGAGCAGTACTTC.

This rearrangement joins TRBV20-1 to TRBJ1-3; 9 positions match TRBD1. Germline CDR1 is DFQATT and CDR2 is SNEGSKA (reference sequence). The CDR3 is 16 amino acids. V dropped 3 bases and J dropped 4; count of bases not matched to a gene: 10. CDR3 nucleotides: TGCAGTGCTAGCGGTACAGGGGGCGCGAAAGGAAACACCATATATTTT. Its protein product is CSASGTGGAKGNTIYF.

This clonotype was detected a few times. V gene TRBV7-9 combines with J gene TRBJ1-4; 7 nucleotides agree with TRBD1. This CDR3 has 15 residues. The V and J ends lost 6 bases and 2 bases, in that order; junction bases with no gene match: 6. The germline V gene has CDR1 SEHNR and CDR2 FQNEAQ (reference sequence). The CDR3: CASSLKTGTNEKLFF. The CDR3 DNA sequence: TGTGCCAGCAGTCTAAAGACAGGGACTAATGAAAAACTGTTTTTT.

This clonotype appeared many times. The chain recombines TRBV11-2 with TRBJ2-1; 9 bases align to TRBD2. Trimming removed 4 bases from V and 4 bases from J; junction bases left unmatched: 20. The CDR3 loop spans 20 amino acids. The germline V gene encodes CDR1 SGHAT and CDR2 FQNNGV. CDR3 sequence reads: CASSSGSLAGYKGGYNEQFF. The CDR3 DNA reads as TGTGCCAGCAGCTCGGGTAGTCTAGCGGGATACAAAGGGGGTTACAATGAGCAGTTCTTC.